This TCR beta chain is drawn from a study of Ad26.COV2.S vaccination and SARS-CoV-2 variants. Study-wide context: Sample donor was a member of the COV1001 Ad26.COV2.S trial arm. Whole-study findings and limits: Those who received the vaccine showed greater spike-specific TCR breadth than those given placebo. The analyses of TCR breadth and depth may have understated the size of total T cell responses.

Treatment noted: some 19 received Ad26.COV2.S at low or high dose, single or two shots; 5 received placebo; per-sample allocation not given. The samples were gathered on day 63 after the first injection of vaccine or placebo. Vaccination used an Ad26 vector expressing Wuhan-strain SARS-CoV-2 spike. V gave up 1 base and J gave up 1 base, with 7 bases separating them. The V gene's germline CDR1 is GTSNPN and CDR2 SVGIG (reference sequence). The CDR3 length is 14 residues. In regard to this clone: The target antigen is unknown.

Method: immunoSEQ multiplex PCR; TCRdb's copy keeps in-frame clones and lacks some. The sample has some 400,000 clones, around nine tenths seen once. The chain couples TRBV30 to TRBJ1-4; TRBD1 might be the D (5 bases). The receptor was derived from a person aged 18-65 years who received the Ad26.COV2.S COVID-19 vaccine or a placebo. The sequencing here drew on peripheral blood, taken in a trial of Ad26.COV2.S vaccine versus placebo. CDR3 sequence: CAWSGRGTNEKLFF. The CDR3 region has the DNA TGTGCCTGGAGTGGGAGGGGAACTAATGAAAAACTGTTTTTT.